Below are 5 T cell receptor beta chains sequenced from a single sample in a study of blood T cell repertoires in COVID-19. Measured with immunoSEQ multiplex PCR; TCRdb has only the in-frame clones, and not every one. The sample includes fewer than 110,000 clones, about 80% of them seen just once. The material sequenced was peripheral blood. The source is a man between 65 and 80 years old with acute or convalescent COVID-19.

This CDR3 reads CASTNRDSNQPQHF. CDR3 bases: TGCGCCAGCACCAACAGAGATAGCAATCAGCCCCAGCATTTT. The V call is TRBV5-1, the J call TRBJ1-5; D ambiguous. Germline CDR1 SGHRS, CDR2 YFSETQ. CDR3 size: 14 residues. The V end lost 6 bases, the J end lost 0 bases, and 10 bases lay between the germline ends.

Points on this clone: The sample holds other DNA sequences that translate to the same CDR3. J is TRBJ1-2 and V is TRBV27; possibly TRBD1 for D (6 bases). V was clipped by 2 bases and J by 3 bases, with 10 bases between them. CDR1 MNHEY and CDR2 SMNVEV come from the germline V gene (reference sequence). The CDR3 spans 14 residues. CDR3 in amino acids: CASSLRGGDYGYTF. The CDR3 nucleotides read TGTGCCAGCAGTTTAAGGGGGGGGGACTATGGCTACACCTTC.

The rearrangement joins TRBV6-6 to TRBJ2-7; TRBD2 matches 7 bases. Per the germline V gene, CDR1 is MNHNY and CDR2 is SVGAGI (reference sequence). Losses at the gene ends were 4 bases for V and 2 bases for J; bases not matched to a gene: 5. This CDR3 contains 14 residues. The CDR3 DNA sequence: TGTGCCAGCAGTTCCCTCGGGGGGACCTACGAGCAGTACTTC. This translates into CASSSLGGTYEQYF.

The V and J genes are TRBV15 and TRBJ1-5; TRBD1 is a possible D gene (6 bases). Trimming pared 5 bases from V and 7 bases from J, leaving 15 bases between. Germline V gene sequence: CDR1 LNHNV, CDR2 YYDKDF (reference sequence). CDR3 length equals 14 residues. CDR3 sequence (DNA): TGTGCCACCAGCTGGGCAAACAGGGACCAGCCCCAGCATTTT. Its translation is CATSWANRDQPQHF.

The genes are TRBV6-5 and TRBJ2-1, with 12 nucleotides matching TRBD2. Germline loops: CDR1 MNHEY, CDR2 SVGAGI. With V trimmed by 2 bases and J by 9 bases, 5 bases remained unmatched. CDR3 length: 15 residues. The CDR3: CASSYGLAGGGEQFF. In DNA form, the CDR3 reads TGTGCCAGCAGTTACGGGCTAGCGGGGGGGGGTGAGCAGTTCTTC.